The sequence of this T cell receptor (beta chain) was determined in a study of blood T cell repertoires in COVID-19. Study details: Samples came from the United States, Italy and Spain, spanning acute and convalescent COVID-19.

Measured with immunoSEQ multiplex PCR; TCRdb has only the in-frame clones, and not every one. Counted here are 100,000 or so clones, more than 70% occurring once; the ten biggest clones make up 10% to 15%. V dropped 0 bases and J dropped 1 base, with 9 bases sitting between them. The V gene's germline CDR1 is LGHDT and CDR2 YNNKEL (reference sequence). The CDR3 runs 15 residues. V and J are TRBV3-1 (or the pseudogene TRBV3-2) and TRBJ2-5; D might be TRBD2 (6 bases). The source of this sequence is an older woman in a cohort sampled during active or convalescent COVID-19. The material sequenced was peripheral blood. CDR3 coding DNA: TGTGCCAGCAGCCAAGAGGGACTCTTCCAAGAGACCCAGTACTTC. Amino acid sequence: CASSQEGLFQETQYF.